A single sample gave rise to the 16 T cell receptor beta chains below, sequenced in a study of T cell clones after liver transplantation. Sequencing used immunoSEQ multiplex PCR; TCRdb keeps in-frame clones, though not all of them. The sample carries around 71,000 clones, 80% recorded once. The material was CD4+ T cells from blood, obtained 12 months after liver transplant. These receptor sequences come from a human patient who received a liver transplant. Part of the T cells may come from the graft donor.

V is TRBV4-1 and J is TRBJ1-1; D ambiguous. The V gene's germline CDR1 is MGHRA and CDR2 YSYEKL. The V and J ends lost 8 bases and 1 base respectively, with 17 bases between them. CDR3 length: 15 amino acids. DNA for the CDR3: TGCGCCAGCTCCAACGGGCCAGCTAAGAACACTGAAGCTTTCTTT. This gives the protein CASSNGPAKNTEAFF.

The chain uses TRBV5-1 and TRBJ2-7; 8 bases are a match to TRBD2. V shed 4 bases, J shed 3 bases, and the junction held 9 bases outside the gene matches. CDR3 length: 15 residues. The germline CDR1 and CDR2 sequences are SGHRS and YFSETQ. This chain's CDR3 is CASSPLTRGGYEQYF. The DNA for the CDR3 is TGCGCCAGCAGCCCTCTAACCCGGGGGGGCTACGAGCAGTACTTC.

The genes are TRBV6-5 and TRBJ2-7; the D gene is possibly TRBD1 (5 bases). Germline values: CDR1 MNHEY, CDR2 SVGAGI. The CDR3 spans 14 residues. V lost 6 bases and J 2 bases, leaving 14 bases between the germline ends. Here the CDR3 reads CASSPDRITYEQYF. DNA of the CDR3: TGTGCCAGCAGCCCTGACAGAATAACCTACGAGCAGTACTTC.

V and J are TRBV9 and TRBJ2-1, with a tentative D call TRBD2 (5 bases). The CDR3 spans 15 residues. The V end lost 0 bases, the J end lost 0 bases, and 7 bases lay between the germline ends. Germline V gene lookup returns CDR1 SGDLS and CDR2 YYNGEE. CDR3 nucleotide sequence: TGTGCCAGCAGCGTAGAAGGACTCTCCTACAATGAGCAGTTCTTC. It yields the protein CASSVEGLSYNEQFF.

With regard to this clone: The identical CDR3 is also encoded by other nucleotide sequences in the sample. V is TRBV2 and J is TRBJ2-2; 11 nucleotides line up with TRBD2. Germline values: CDR1 SNHLY, CDR2 FYNNEI. Unmatched junction bases numbered 0, after V lost 6 bases and J lost 3 bases. This CDR3 is 14 amino acids long. This chain's CDR3 is CASRGLADTGELFF. As DNA, the CDR3 is TGTGCCAGCAGGGGACTAGCGGACACCGGGGAGCTGTTTTTT.

The genes are TRBV6-1 and TRBJ1-2, with 7 bases aligning to TRBD1. Germline trimming cut 4 bases from V and 7 bases from J; bases unmatched to any gene: 3. Germline assignment: CDR1 MNHNS and CDR2 SASEGT. This CDR3 is 12 amino acids long. The CDR3 DNA is TGTGCCAGCAGTGCGGGACAGCCTGGCTACACCTTC. Encoded protein: CASSAGQPGYTF.

This clone has more than one count but fewer than ten. This chain joins TRBV19 and TRBJ2-7; D gene unclear. Trimming removed 3 bases at V and 0 bases at J, with 9 bases between. This CDR3 contains 14 residues. Germline CDR1 reads LNHDA; CDR2 reads SQIVND (reference sequence). This chain's CDR3 is CASSIAGSSYEQYF. The DNA of the CDR3 is TGTGCCAGTAGTATCGCAGGCAGCTCCTACGAGCAGTACTTC.

The chain couples TRBV7-2 to TRBJ1-2; D is unresolved. The V end was cut by 5 bases, the J end by 7 bases, with 20 bases between. CDR1 SGHTA and CDR2 FQGNSA come from the germline V gene. The CDR3 extends over 15 amino acids. The CDR3 DNA reads as TGTGCCAGCAGCCCATCACCTAGGGTGCAAGGTGGCTACACCTTC. Translating gives CASSPSPRVQGGYTF.

The chain recombines TRBV28 with TRBJ2-3; perhaps TRBD1 as D (5 bases). The length of the CDR3 is 15 residues. Germline lookup yields CDR1 MDHEN and CDR2 SYDVKM. Trimming took 2 bases from V and 1 from J, leaving 10 bases between them. The CDR3 DNA sequence: TGTGCCAGCAGTTTAAGGGGTGGTGGCACAGATACGCAGTATTTT. As protein: CASSLRGGGTDTQYF.

V and J are TRBV7-2 and TRBJ2-6; D possibly corresponds to TRBD1 (6 bases). Germline CDR1 is SGHTA and CDR2 is FQGNSA. This CDR3 spans 17 amino acids. V was trimmed by 1 base and J by 2 bases, leaving 12 bases between them. The CDR3 loop reads CASSLGVGAAGANVLTF. DNA of the CDR3: TGTGCCAGCAGCTTAGGAGTGGGGGCTGCTGGGGCCAACGTCCTGACTTTC. Combining the CDR3 with reference TRBV7-2 and TRBJ2-6 gives the whole variable domain GAGVSQSPSNKVTEKGKDVELRCDPISGHTALYWYRQSLGQGLEFLIYFQGNSAPDKSGLPSDRFSAERTGGSVSTLTIQRTQQEDSAVYLCASSLGVGAAGANVLTFGAGSRLTVL.

The chain carries TRBV7-2 and TRBJ2-1; D ambiguous. Germline V gene lookup returns CDR1 SGHTA and CDR2 FQGNSA. Trimming removed 5 bases at V and 0 bases at J, with 8 bases between. The length of the CDR3 is 14 residues. As DNA, the CDR3 is TGTGCCAGCAGCCGGCCGGGCTCCTACAATGAGCAGTTCTTC. This encodes CASSRPGSYNEQFF.

The rearrangement links TRBV7-9 to TRBJ2-5; weak D call: TRBD2 (5 bases). V was cut by 2 bases and J by 4 bases, with 8 bases left in between. Germline V gene lookup returns CDR1 SEHNR and CDR2 FQNEAQ (reference sequence). The CDR3 is 13 amino acids. CDR3 loop: CASSLTEGETQYF. CDR3 coding DNA: TGTGCCAGCAGCTTAACCGAGGGAGAGACCCAGTACTTC.

The chain uses TRBV2 and TRBJ2-5, with a possible D match to TRBD1 (6 bases). The germline V and J ends were trimmed by 2 bases and 4 bases, with 14 bases remaining between them. CDR1 is SNHLY and CDR2 is FYNNEI in the germline V gene. The CDR3 spans 15 residues. The CDR3 region has the DNA TGTGCCAGCAGTGAACCCAGGGGTGAACGAGAGACCCAGTACTTC. This codes for CASSEPRGERETQYF.

The V gene is TRBV2, the J gene TRBJ2-2, with D perhaps assigned TRBD1 or TRBD2 (5 bases each). CDR3 length equals 15 residues. Germline V gives CDR1 SNHLY, CDR2 FYNNEI. V lost 5 bases to trimming and J lost 2 bases, with 12 bases between them. CDR3 DNA sequence: TGTGCCAGCAGTCAGTGGGGGACCAACACCGGGGAGCTGTTTTTT. This sequence encodes CASSQWGTNTGELFF.

This clone was seen just once. V is TRBV25-1 and J is TRBJ2-7; D unresolved. Trimming took 4 bases from V and 2 from J, leaving 12 bases between them. Germline CDR1 reads MGHDK; CDR2 reads SYGVNS. CDR3 size: 14 residues. CDR3 in DNA: TGTGCCAGCAGTGGCATCGGACCGCCCTACGAGCAGTACTTC. Translating gives CASSGIGPPYEQYF.

The chain links TRBV5-4 to TRBJ2-5, with D possibly being TRBD2 (5 bases). The V and J ends lost 2 bases and 4 bases respectively, with 18 bases between them. The CDR3 runs to 16 residues. CDR1 and CDR2 from the germline V gene are SGHNT and YYREEE (reference sequence). CDR3 region: CASSFFRGSLAETQYF. In nucleotides, the CDR3 is TGTGCCAGCAGCTTCTTTCGGGGAAGTCTAGCAGAGACCCAGTACTTC.